The T cell receptor (beta chain) under discussion was sequenced for a study of blood T cell repertoires in COVID-19. Whole-study context: Italy, Spain and the United States were the sources of the convalescent and acute COVID-19 samples. Nucleic acid was either cDNA or gDNA, and it came from T cells, B-cell-depleted T cells, or PBMCs.

Participants were aged about 18 to 90 years, lived in over 20 US areas, and enrolled virtually. TCRdb's table, derived via immunoSEQ multiplex PCR, lists solely in-frame clones and lacks some. The table includes approximately 150,000 clones, over 70% detected once. Trimming at V came to 4 bases and at J to 4 bases, leaving 7 bases not matched to a gene. CDR1 is SGHDT and CDR2 is YYEEEE in the germline V gene. This CDR3 spans 14 amino acids. The sequence was collected from a man aged 50 to 59 in a cohort exposed to, infected with or recovered from COVID-19 (not recorded which). The chain uses TRBV5-6 and TRBJ2-7, with 8 bases that match TRBD1. Material for sequencing was PBMCs or T cells enriched from blood (not recorded which). In nucleotides, the CDR3 is TGTGCCAGCAGCACGGGACAGGTCGGTTACGAGCAGTACTTC. Translated, it gives CASSTGQVGYEQYF.